A selection of T cell receptor beta chains follows, all from one sample in a study of cytomegalovirus exposure and HLA in healthy donors. Assay used: immunoSEQ multiplex PCR; TCRdb lists only in-frame clones, some missing. The sample lists approximately 150,000 clones; 77% were seen once. The material sequenced was PBMCs. The receptor source for this set is a woman in her 30s in good health and CMV-seropositive. Both conserved end residues are part of each CDR3. Each record gives: CDR3 protein, CDR3 DNA, D gene, clone size, J gene, V gene. A D gene is named only where the DNA matches it firmly. Clone size is given for some rows only: seen once, a few or many times, or a class if the clone is expanded.

CDR3 protein: CASSPLAGELFF; CDR3 DNA: TGTGCCAGCAGCCCCCTCGCCGGGGAGCTGTTTTTT; D gene: -; clone size: -; J gene: TRBJ2-2; V gene: TRBV11-3
CDR3 protein: CASTPGGNTEAFF; CDR3 DNA: TGTGCCAGCACCCCGGGGGGAAACACTGAAGCTTTCTTT; D gene: -; clone size: -; J gene: TRBJ1-1; V gene: TRBV7-9
CDR3 protein: CASSQDRQNYEQYF; CDR3 DNA: TGTGCCAGCAGCCAAGATCGACAGAACTACGAGCAGTACTTC; D gene: -; clone size: -; J gene: TRBJ2-7; V gene: TRBV4-2
CDR3 protein: CASSNGQTSTDTQYF; CDR3 DNA: TGTGCCAGCAGTAACGGACAAACTAGCACAGATACGCAGTATTTT; D gene: -; clone size: -; J gene: TRBJ2-3; V gene: TRBV6-1
CDR3 protein: CAWSVGAGNQPQHF; CDR3 DNA: TGTGCCTGGAGTGTAGGGGCAGGGAATCAGCCCCAGCATTTT; D gene: -; clone size: -; J gene: TRBJ1-5; V gene: TRBV30
CDR3 protein: CASSQSRSYEQYF; CDR3 DNA: TGCGCCAGCAGCCAGAGTAGGAGCTACGAGCAGTACTTC; D gene: -; clone size: -; J gene: TRBJ2-7; V gene: TRBV4-3
CDR3 protein: CAISQGGYQPQHF; CDR3 DNA: TGTGCCATCAGCCAGGGAGGTTATCAGCCCCAGCATTTT; D gene: -; clone size: once; J gene: TRBJ1-5; V gene: TRBV10-3
CDR3 protein: CASSLSGSGETQYF; CDR3 DNA: TGCGCCAGCAGCTTGTCGGGGAGCGGAGAGACCCAGTACTTC; D gene: -; clone size: -; J gene: TRBJ2-5; V gene: TRBV5-1
CDR3 protein: CAWRGGGLGQPQHF; CDR3 DNA: TGTGCCTGGAGAGGGGGAGGGTTGGGTCAGCCCCAGCATTTT; D gene: -; clone size: -; J gene: TRBJ1-5; V gene: TRBV30
CDR3 protein: CASSPSIREPGANVLTF; CDR3 DNA: TGCGCCAGCAGCCCCTCCATTCGGGAGCCTGGGGCCAACGTCCTGACTTTC; D gene: -; clone size: -; J gene: TRBJ2-6; V gene: TRBV4-1
CDR3 protein: CASSFSPGEQYF; CDR3 DNA: TGTGCCAGCAGCTTCTCACCCGGCGAGCAGTACTTC; D gene: -; clone size: -; J gene: TRBJ2-7; V gene: TRBV7-6
CDR3 protein: CASSSPGLLQVGSSYNEQFF; CDR3 DNA: TGTGCCAGCAGTTCGCCGGGACTCCTACAAGTGGGGAGCTCCTACAATGAGCAGTTCTTC; D gene: -; clone size: -; J gene: TRBJ2-1; V gene: TRBV28
CDR3 protein: CATSTILRDRGQGYGYTF; CDR3 DNA: TGTGCCACCAGCACCATACTCCGGGACAGGGGACAAGGCTATGGCTACACCTTC; D gene: TRBD1; clone size: -; J gene: TRBJ1-2; V gene: TRBV15
CDR3 protein: CASSIRLAVDTSGDTQYF; CDR3 DNA: TGTGCCAGCAGTATTCGACTAGCGGTTGATACTAGCGGGGATACGCAGTATTTT; D gene: TRBD2; clone size: -; J gene: TRBJ2-3; V gene: TRBV27
CDR3 protein: CASSPPGNEQFF; CDR3 DNA: TGTGCCAGCAGCCCCCCCGGCAATGAGCAGTTCTTC; D gene: -; clone size: -; J gene: TRBJ2-1; V gene: TRBV28
CDR3 protein: CASSEVGHVHSNQPQHF; CDR3 DNA: TGTGCCAGCAGTGAAGTGGGGCACGTACATAGCAATCAGCCCCAGCATTTT; D gene: -; clone size: -; J gene: TRBJ1-5; V gene: TRBV2
CDR3 protein: CASSRGKETQYF; CDR3 DNA: TGTGCCAGCAGCCGGGGAAAAGAGACCCAGTACTTC; D gene: -; clone size: -; J gene: TRBJ2-5; V gene: TRBV6-6
CDR3 protein: CASSPRLRGDTQYF; CDR3 DNA: TGTGCCAGCAGCCCGAGATTACGGGGGGATACGCAGTATTTT; D gene: -; clone size: few; J gene: TRBJ2-3; V gene: TRBV9
CDR3 protein: CASSLLVTGQETQYF; CDR3 DNA: TGTGCCAGCAGTTTATTGGTCACAGGCCAAGAGACCCAGTACTTC; D gene: -; clone size: -; J gene: TRBJ2-5; V gene: TRBV28
CDR3 protein: CASSSGFLWETQYF; CDR3 DNA: TGTGCCAGCAGTTCCGGGTTTCTTTGGGAGACCCAGTACTTC; D gene: -; clone size: -; J gene: TRBJ2-5; V gene: TRBV5-6
CDR3 protein: CSHGGGTDTQYF; CDR3 DNA: TGCAGCCACGGGGGGGGCACAGATACGCAGTATTTT; D gene: TRBD2; clone size: -; J gene: TRBJ2-3; V gene: TRBV29-1
CDR3 protein: CASSKIPPQGNQPQHF; CDR3 DNA: TGTGCCAGCAGCAAAATTCCCCCACAGGGAAATCAGCCCCAGCATTTT; D gene: -; clone size: few; J gene: TRBJ1-5; V gene: TRBV7-2
CDR3 protein: CALGRGAADTQYF; CDR3 DNA: TGTGCCTTAGGCAGGGGCGCAGCAGATACGCAGTATTTT; D gene: -; clone size: -; J gene: TRBJ2-3; V gene: TRBV30
CDR3 protein: CASSPNWFGETQYF; CDR3 DNA: TGTGCCAGCAGTCCAAACTGGTTCGGGGAGACCCAGTACTTC; D gene: -; clone size: few; J gene: TRBJ2-5; V gene: TRBV28
CDR3 protein: CASSLAGDTEAFF; CDR3 DNA: TGCGCCAGCAGCTTGGCCGGGGACACTGAAGCTTTCTTT; D gene: -; clone size: -; J gene: TRBJ1-1; V gene: TRBV5-1
CDR3 protein: CASSARDSGELFF; CDR3 DNA: TGTGCCAGCAGCGCCAGGGACAGCGGGGAGCTGTTTTTT; D gene: TRBD1; clone size: -; J gene: TRBJ2-2; V gene: TRBV11-2
CDR3 protein: CASSLSPAVRSNEQFF; CDR3 DNA: TGTGCCAGCAGTTTATCGCCAGCAGTCAGGTCAAATGAGCAGTTCTTC; D gene: -; clone size: once; J gene: TRBJ2-1; V gene: TRBV27
CDR3 protein: CASSVSRGSYEQYF; CDR3 DNA: TGTGCCAGCAGCGTCTCCCGGGGGTCCTACGAGCAGTACTTC; D gene: -; clone size: -; J gene: TRBJ2-7; V gene: TRBV9
CDR3 protein: CATSPRTSTYEQYF; CDR3 DNA: TGTGCCACCAGCCCCCGGACATCCACCTACGAGCAGTACTTC; D gene: -; clone size: -; J gene: TRBJ2-7; V gene: TRBV15
CDR3 protein: CASRLEGAADEQYF; CDR3 DNA: TGTGCCAGCAGATTGGAAGGGGCGGCGGACGAGCAGTACTTC; D gene: -; clone size: -; J gene: TRBJ2-7; V gene: TRBV5-5
CDR3 protein: CASSLALLDYGYTF; CDR3 DNA: TGTGCCAGCAGTTTAGCTCTGTTAGACTATGGCTACACCTTC; D gene: -; clone size: -; J gene: TRBJ1-2; V gene: TRBV28
CDR3 protein: CAISESGEETQYF; CDR3 DNA: TGTGCCATCAGTGAGTCCGGGGAGGAGACCCAGTACTTC; D gene: -; clone size: -; J gene: TRBJ2-5; V gene: TRBV10-3
CDR3 protein: CAWSVGTTYEQYF; CDR3 DNA: TGTGCCTGGAGTGTTGGGACAACTTACGAGCAGTACTTC; D gene: -; clone size: -; J gene: TRBJ2-7; V gene: TRBV30
CDR3 protein: CAISGVAGGIYEQYF; CDR3 DNA: TGTGCCATCAGTGGTGTAGCGGGAGGGATCTACGAGCAGTACTTC; D gene: TRBD2; clone size: once; J gene: TRBJ2-7; V gene: TRBV10-3
CDR3 protein: CASSPLDRGETQYF; CDR3 DNA: TGTGCCAGCTCACCACTGGACAGGGGAGAGACCCAGTACTTC; D gene: TRBD1; clone size: -; J gene: TRBJ2-5; V gene: TRBV18
CDR3 protein: CASSSGTLNTEAFF; CDR3 DNA: TGTGCCAGCAGCTCCGGGACTCTAAACACTGAAGCTTTCTTT; D gene: -; clone size: -; J gene: TRBJ1-1; V gene: TRBV9
CDR3 protein: CASSEGTSGVNSYNEQFF; CDR3 DNA: TGTGCCAGCAGTGAAGGGACTAGCGGGGTGAACTCCTACAATGAGCAGTTCTTC; D gene: TRBD2; clone size: -; J gene: TRBJ2-1; V gene: TRBV6-1
CDR3 protein: CASSIDTSSYEQYF; CDR3 DNA: TGTGCCAGTAGTATTGACACCTCCTCCTACGAGCAGTACTTC; D gene: -; clone size: -; J gene: TRBJ2-7; V gene: TRBV19
CDR3 protein: CASSLVGAGANVLTF; CDR3 DNA: TGTGCCAGCAGTTTAGTAGGGGCTGGGGCCAACGTCCTGACTTTC; D gene: -; clone size: many; J gene: TRBJ2-6; V gene: TRBV28
CDR3 protein: CASNTVQEGTEAFF; CDR3 DNA: TGTGCCTCCAACACGGTACAGGAAGGCACTGAAGCTTTCTTT; D gene: -; clone size: once; J gene: TRBJ1-1; V gene: TRBV10-3
CDR3 protein: CASRSVDNIYGYTF; CDR3 DNA: TGTGCCAGTAGGTCGGTTGACAATATCTATGGCTACACCTTC; D gene: -; clone size: -; J gene: TRBJ1-2; V gene: TRBV2
CDR3 protein: CASSSGQGITDTQYF; CDR3 DNA: TGTGCCAGTAGTTCCGGACAGGGGATCACAGATACGCAGTATTTT; D gene: TRBD1; clone size: -; J gene: TRBJ2-3; V gene: TRBV19
CDR3 protein: CASSFGHTYEQYF; CDR3 DNA: TGTGCCAGCAGCTTTGGACACACCTACGAGCAGTACTTC; D gene: -; clone size: -; J gene: TRBJ2-7; V gene: TRBV7-8
CDR3 protein: CASSLQQPQGQETQYF; CDR3 DNA: TGTGCCAGCAGTCTCCAACAACCACAGGGTCAAGAGACCCAGTACTTC; D gene: -; clone size: -; J gene: TRBJ2-5; V gene: TRBV28
CDR3 protein: CASSSLDRGLGTEAFF; CDR3 DNA: TGTGCCAGCAGCTCTCTAGACAGGGGGCTGGGCACTGAAGCTTTCTTT; D gene: TRBD1; clone size: -; J gene: TRBJ1-1; V gene: TRBV5-4
CDR3 protein: CASLAGGSETQYF; CDR3 DNA: TGTGCCAGCTTAGCGGGAGGTTCTGAGACCCAGTACTTC; D gene: TRBD2; clone size: -; J gene: TRBJ2-5; V gene: TRBV6-5
CDR3 protein: CASSPPREERVYQETQYF; CDR3 DNA: TGCGCCAGCAGCCCCCCCCGGGAAGAGAGGGTGTACCAAGAGACCCAGTACTTC; D gene: -; clone size: -; J gene: TRBJ2-5; V gene: TRBV4-1
CDR3 protein: CASRGQGRTGELFF; CDR3 DNA: TGTGCCAGCAGAGGACAGGGCAGAACCGGGGAGCTGTTTTTT; D gene: TRBD1; clone size: -; J gene: TRBJ2-2; V gene: TRBV7-3
CDR3 protein: CATSRDLNSGGTAGYEQYF; CDR3 DNA: TGTGCCACCAGCAGAGACCTGAACTCCGGCGGGACGGCGGGATACGAGCAGTACTTC; D gene: -; clone size: -; J gene: TRBJ2-7; V gene: TRBV15
CDR3 protein: CSVRDRANEKLFF; CDR3 DNA: TGCAGCGTGCGGGACAGGGCTAATGAAAAACTGTTTTTT; D gene: TRBD1; clone size: once; J gene: TRBJ1-4; V gene: TRBV29-1
CDR3 protein: CASSLAGTGVEGYTF; CDR3 DNA: TGTGCCAGCAGCTTAGCCGGGACAGGGGTGGAGGGCTACACCTTC; D gene: TRBD1; clone size: -; J gene: TRBJ1-2; V gene: TRBV7-6
CDR3 protein: CASSLDLGEVTEAFF; CDR3 DNA: TGTGCCAGCAGTTTAGATCTGGGTGAGGTCACTGAAGCTTTCTTT; D gene: -; clone size: -; J gene: TRBJ1-1; V gene: TRBV28
CDR3 protein: CASSILPSGRTEQYF; CDR3 DNA: TGTGCCAGTAGTATTCTTCCTAGCGGGAGGACCGAGCAGTACTTC; D gene: TRBD2; clone size: -; J gene: TRBJ2-7; V gene: TRBV19